The following is a T cell receptor beta chain sequence with its context. Clones were read by immunoSEQ multiplex PCR, and TCRdb kept only the in-frame ones, dropping some. The sample contains roughly 140,000 clones, 80% to 90% of which appear only once. Germline V gives CDR1 SGHVS, CDR2 FQNEAQ. V lost 2 bases and J 6 bases, leaving 11 bases between the germline ends. The CDR3 consists of 14 residues. This specimen comes from a study of blood T cell repertoires in COVID-19. Overall study: T cells, B-cell-depleted T cells, or PBMCs supplied cDNA or gDNA.

This sequence originates from a man between 65 and 79 years old with acute or convalescent COVID-19. The sample consisted of peripheral blood. The chain is built from TRBV7-8 and TRBJ1-5; D call uncertain. The CDR3 nucleotides are TGTGCCAGCAGCTTAAGTACATCGGGTCAGCCCCAGCATTTT. This sequence encodes CASSLSTSGQPQHF.